This record looks at one T cell receptor beta chain sequence and its context. Antigen unknown. TCRdb independently ran MiXCR on the 5' RACE reads; one entry per CDR3 protein. The profile shows under 700,000 distinct CDR3 sequences, around a sixth of them singletons. The record originates from a study of T cells after yellow fever vaccination. Study-wide results and caveats: Post-booster samples contained most primary-vaccination clones (approximately 97% CD4, roughly 88% CD8). Clonotype sharing between CD4 and CD8 compartments was small.

CDR3 length equals 17 residues. V trimming: 6 bases; J trimming: 5 bases; junction bases outside the gene matches: 13. Germline assignment: CDR1 SEHNR and CDR2 FQNEAQ (reference sequence). Specimen: PBMCs, collected less than 6 days after the first yellow fever vaccination. The chain carries TRBV7-9 and TRBJ2-3; 11 positions agree with TRBD1. This receptor was identified in a man younger than 30 who received the YFV17D yellow fever vaccine. The CDR3 DNA is TGTGCCAGCAGACCAAGGCTAGGACAGGGGGCAGGAGATACGCAGTATTTT. It is translated as CASRPRLGQGAGDTQYF.